This T cell receptor (beta chain) emerged from a study of T cell responses to AZD1222 COVID-19 vaccine. Overall study results and limits: The breadth and depth of Spike-specific TCRs increased once two AZD1222 doses had been given. Sampled repertoires all dated from after the peak T cell response. A mostly white British donor set with more females was recruited, and clonal diversity was possibly underestimated.

Germline CDR1 and CDR2: MGHRA and YSYEKL. The CDR3 has 17 amino acids. V gave up 0 bases and J gave up 0 bases, with 12 bases separating them. Generated by immunoSEQ multiplex PCR, the TCRdb table keeps only in-frame clones and is missing some. The sample yields 120,000 to 150,000 clones, around 88% seen once. Comment on this clone: The antigen is undetermined.

The TCR sequence derives from an adult in good health. The chain is built from TRBV4-1 and TRBJ2-1; no clear D gene. This specimen consisted of peripheral blood, obtained on day 0 of AZD1222 vaccination. This CDR3 reads CASSQDPPGSSYNEQFF. The CDR3 nucleotides are TGCGCCAGCAGCCAAGATCCGCCAGGAAGCTCCTACAATGAGCAGTTCTTC.